This TCR beta chain emerged from a study of cytotoxic CD8 clonotypes in ibrutinib-treated CLL. Across the study: Sample averages reached around 260,000 productive templates and tens of thousands of productive rearrangements.

Sequencing used immunoSEQ multiplex PCR; TCRdb keeps in-frame clones, though not all of them. The top ten clones hold over 15% of a sample with fewer than 45,000 clones, 60% to 80% of them seen once. This CDR3 region has 15 residues. CDR1 is KGHSH and CDR2 is LQKENI in the germline V gene. With 3 bases removed from V and 0 bases from J, the gap between germline ends came to 11 bases. As to this clone: Its antigen remains unidentified.

Study results and caveats: Sustained-remission patients were sampled at different times than progressing patients were. Higher circulating CD8+ T-cell counts strongly accompanied higher baseline clonality, above age-matched healthy donors.

This chain uses TRBV18 with TRBJ1-2; possible D gene TRBD1, 5 bases. The receptor was isolated from a human donor with chronic lymphocytic leukemia. The sample in question was PBMCs, obtained at disease progression, from a patient treated with ibrutinib. DNA for the CDR3: TGTGCCAGCTCACCGAGGACAACCTCTAACTATGGCTACACCTTC. This translates into CASSPRTTSNYGYTF.